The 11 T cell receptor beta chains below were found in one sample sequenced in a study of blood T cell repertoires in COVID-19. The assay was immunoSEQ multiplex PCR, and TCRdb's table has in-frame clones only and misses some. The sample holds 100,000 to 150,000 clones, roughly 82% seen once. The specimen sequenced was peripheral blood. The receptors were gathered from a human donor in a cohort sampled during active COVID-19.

The CDR3 DNA is TGTGCCAGTAAGCCGAGAGGGCAGAGCTCCTATAATTCACCCCTCCACTTT. It encodes CASKPRGQSSYNSPLHF. The V call is TRBV19, the J call TRBJ1-6; D is unresolved. V lost 7 bases, J lost 0 bases, and 16 bases lay in between. Germline-derived CDR1 and CDR2 are LNHDA and SQIVND (reference sequence). There are 17 residues in the CDR3.

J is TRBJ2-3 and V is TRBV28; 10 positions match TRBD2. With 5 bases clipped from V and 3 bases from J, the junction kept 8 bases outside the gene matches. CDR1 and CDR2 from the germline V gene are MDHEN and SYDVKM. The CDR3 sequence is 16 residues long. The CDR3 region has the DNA TGTGCCAGCAGTCCCGGGAGCGGGAGGGCAACAGATACGCAGTATTTT. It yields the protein CASSPGSGRATDTQYF.

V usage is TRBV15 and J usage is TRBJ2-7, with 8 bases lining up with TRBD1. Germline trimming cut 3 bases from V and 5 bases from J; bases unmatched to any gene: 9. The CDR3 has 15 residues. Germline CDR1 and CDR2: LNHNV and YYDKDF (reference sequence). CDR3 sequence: CATSSGQGFENEQYF. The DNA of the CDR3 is TGTGCCACCAGCAGTGGACAGGGCTTCGAGAACGAGCAGTACTTC.

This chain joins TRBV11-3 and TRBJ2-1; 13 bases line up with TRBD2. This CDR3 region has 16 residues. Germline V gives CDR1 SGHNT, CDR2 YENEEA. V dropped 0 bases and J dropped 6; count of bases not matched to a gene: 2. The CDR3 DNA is TGTGCCAGCAGCTTAGATTGGACTAGCGGGAGCAATGAGCAGTTCTTC. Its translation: CASSLDWTSGSNEQFF.

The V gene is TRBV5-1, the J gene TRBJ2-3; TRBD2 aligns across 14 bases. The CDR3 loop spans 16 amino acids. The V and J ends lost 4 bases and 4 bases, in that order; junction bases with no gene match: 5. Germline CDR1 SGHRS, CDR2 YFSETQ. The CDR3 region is CASSRGLAGVSDTQYF. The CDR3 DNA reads TGCGCCAGCAGCCGGGGACTAGCGGGAGTTTCAGATACGCAGTATTTT.

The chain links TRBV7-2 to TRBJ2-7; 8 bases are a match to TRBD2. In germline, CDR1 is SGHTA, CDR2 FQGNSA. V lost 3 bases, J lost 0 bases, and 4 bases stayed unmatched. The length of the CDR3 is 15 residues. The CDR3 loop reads CASSFIAGYSYEQYF. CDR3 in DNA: TGTGCCAGCAGCTTTATAGCGGGGTACTCCTACGAGCAGTACTTC. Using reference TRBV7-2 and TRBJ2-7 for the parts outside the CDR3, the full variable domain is GAGVSQSPSNKVTEKGKDVELRCDPISGHTALYWYRQSLGQGLEFLIYFQGNSAPDKSGLPSDRFSAERTGGSVSTLTIQRTQQEDSAVYLCASSFIAGYSYEQYFGPGTRLTVT.

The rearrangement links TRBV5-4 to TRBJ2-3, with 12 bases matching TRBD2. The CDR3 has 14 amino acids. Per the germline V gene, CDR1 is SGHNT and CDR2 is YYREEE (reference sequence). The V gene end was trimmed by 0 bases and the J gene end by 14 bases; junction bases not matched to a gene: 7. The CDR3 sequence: CASSLGLAGERSYF. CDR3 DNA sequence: TGTGCCAGCAGCTTGGGACTAGCGGGAGAGAGGTCGTATTTT.

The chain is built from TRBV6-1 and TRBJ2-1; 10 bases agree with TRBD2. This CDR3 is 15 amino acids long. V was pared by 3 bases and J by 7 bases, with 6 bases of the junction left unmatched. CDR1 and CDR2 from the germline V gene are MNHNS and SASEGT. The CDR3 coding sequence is TGTGCCAGCAGTGAGATAGCGGGAGGTGGAAATGAGCAGTTCTTC. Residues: CASSEIAGGGNEQFF.

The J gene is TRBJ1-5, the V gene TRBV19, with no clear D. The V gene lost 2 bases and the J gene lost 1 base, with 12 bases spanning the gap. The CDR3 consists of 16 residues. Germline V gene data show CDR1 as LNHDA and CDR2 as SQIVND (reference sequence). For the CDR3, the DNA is TGTGCCAGTAGTATAATGGAGGGCACGAGCAATCAGCCCCAGCATTTT. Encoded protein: CASSIMEGTSNQPQHF.

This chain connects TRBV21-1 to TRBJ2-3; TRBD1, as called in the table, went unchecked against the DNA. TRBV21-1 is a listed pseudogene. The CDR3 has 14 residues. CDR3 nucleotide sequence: TGTGCCAGCAGCAACGGACAGCGCGCAGATACGCAGTATTTT. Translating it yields CASSNGQRADTQYF.

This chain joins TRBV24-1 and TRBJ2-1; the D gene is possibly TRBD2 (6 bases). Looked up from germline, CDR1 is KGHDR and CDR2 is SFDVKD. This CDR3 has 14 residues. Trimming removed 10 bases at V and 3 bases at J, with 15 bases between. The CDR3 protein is CATGEVGDYNEQFF. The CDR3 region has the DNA TGTGCCACGGGGGAGGTAGGGGACTACAATGAGCAGTTCTTC.